The present entry profiles one TCR beta chain with its context. Looked up from germline, CDR1 is SGHDN and CDR2 is FVKESK. The CDR3 consists of 14 residues. V was clipped by 4 bases and J by 3 bases; unmatched bases: 4. The sample comes from a study of early stage breast cancer tumors. Generated by immunoSEQ multiplex PCR, the TCRdb table keeps only in-frame clones and is missing some. The data show roughly 10,000 clones, roughly 70% seen once. This TCR came from a person between 50 and 60 years old with breast cancer. The sequenced sample was breast tumor tissue. The chain uses TRBV14 and TRBJ2-7; 9 bases align to TRBD2. The CDR3 loop is CASSPGLALYEQYF. The CDR3 DNA sequence: TGTGCCAGCAGCCCGGGACTAGCTCTCTACGAGCAGTACTTC.